These T cell receptor beta chains were read from a single sample in a study of response to subunit inactivated influenza vaccine. TCRdb reprocessed the RT-PCR reads via MiXCR and lists one record per CDR3 protein. The sample yields about 620,000 distinct CDR3 sequences, around 11% seen once. The same data also contributed to another study, on T cells expressing NK-cell markers.

Sequencing was performed on PBMCs from blood, taken on the day of vaccination. The receptors derive from a man over 45 who received an inactivated influenza vaccine. The CDR3 runs from the conserved cysteine through the conserved F or W. Fields, in order: V gene, J gene, clone size, D gene, CDR3 DNA, CDR3 protein. A D gene is named only where the DNA matches it firmly. Some rows mark clone size as missing; the rest say once, few, many or name a class of expanded clone.

V gene: TRBV5-1
J gene: TRBJ2-3
clone size: NA
D gene: TRBD2
CDR3 DNA: TGCGCCAGCAGCTTGGAGGGGCTAGCGGGAGTTACGCAGTATTTT
CDR3 protein: CASSLEGLAGVTQYF

V gene: TRBV5-1
J gene: TRBJ2-1
clone size: many
D gene: TRBD2
CDR3 DNA: TGCGCCAGCAGCTTGGCCGGCGGGGGAACCTACAATGAGCAGTTCTTC
CDR3 protein: CASSLAGGGTYNEQFF

V gene: TRBV2
J gene: TRBJ2-3
clone size: NA
D gene: TRBD1
CDR3 DNA: TGTGCCAGCAGTGAAGTTGGGACAGTATTCACAGATACGCAGTATTTT
CDR3 protein: CASSEVGTVFTDTQYF

V gene: TRBV29-1
J gene: TRBJ2-7
clone size: NA
D gene: NA
CDR3 DNA: TGCAGCGTTGTGGAACTAAGCGGCGAGCAGTACTTC
CDR3 protein: CSVVELSGEQYF

V gene: TRBV5-1
J gene: TRBJ2-3
clone size: many
D gene: NA
CDR3 DNA: TGCGCCAGCAGCTTGGTTCCCACAGATACGCAGTATTTT
CDR3 protein: CASSLVPTDTQYF

V gene: TRBV7-9
J gene: TRBJ2-7
clone size: few
D gene: TRBD2
CDR3 DNA: TGTGCCAGCAGCGTCGGGACTAGCGGGAGTCGGGAGCAGTACTTC
CDR3 protein: CASSVGTSGSREQYF

V gene: TRBV6-2/TRBV6-3
J gene: TRBJ1-2
clone size: NA
D gene: NA
CDR3 DNA: TGTGCCAGCACCCTACTCGCCCGCTATGGCTACACCTTC
CDR3 protein: CASTLLARYGYTF

V gene: TRBV5-1
J gene: TRBJ2-1
clone size: NA
D gene: NA
CDR3 DNA: TGCGCCAGCAGCTTGTCCCCCGGGTTCGGTAGTGAGCAGTTCTTC
CDR3 protein: CASSLSPGFGSEQFF

V gene: TRBV29-1
J gene: TRBJ2-1
clone size: NA
D gene: NA
CDR3 DNA: TGCAGCGTATATTCACAGGCGCCCTACAATGAGCAGTTCTTC
CDR3 protein: CSVYSQAPYNEQFF

V gene: TRBV5-1
J gene: TRBJ2-7
clone size: NA
D gene: TRBD2
CDR3 DNA: TGCGCCAGCAGCCGGGAGGCCGGGCCCACCTACGAGCAGTACTTC
CDR3 protein: CASSREAGPTYEQYF

V gene: TRBV4-1
J gene: TRBJ2-3
clone size: NA
D gene: TRBD2
CDR3 DNA: TGCGCCAGCAGCGACTCACCGGGACTAGGGGAAGATACGCAGTATTTT
CDR3 protein: CASSDSPGLGEDTQYF

V gene: TRBV12-3/TRBV12-4
J gene: TRBJ1-6
clone size: NA
D gene: TRBD1
CDR3 DNA: TGTGCCAGCAGTTTAGCGCGGGCAGGGGGCGCCTCACCCCTCCACTTT
CDR3 protein: CASSLARAGGASPLHF

V gene: TRBV5-5
J gene: TRBJ1-5
clone size: many
D gene: TRBD1
CDR3 DNA: TGTGCCAGCAGCGCAGTTGGGACAGGGCTCGGTCAGCCCCAGCATTTT
CDR3 protein: CASSAVGTGLGQPQHF

V gene: TRBV4-1
J gene: TRBJ1-2
clone size: NA
D gene: NA
CDR3 DNA: TGCGCCAGCAGCCAAGCCGCCTACCCTAACTATGGCTACACCTTC
CDR3 protein: CASSQAAYPNYGYTF

V gene: TRBV5-1
J gene: TRBJ2-1
clone size: many
D gene: TRBD1
CDR3 DNA: TGCGCCAGCAGCCTGAGACAGGGTTCCTACAATGAGCAGTTCTTC
CDR3 protein: CASSLRQGSYNEQFF

V gene: TRBV4-2
J gene: TRBJ2-1
clone size: few
D gene: TRBD2
CDR3 DNA: TGTGCCAGCAGCCAAGCCATGGGAGCCGGGGGGAGTGAGCAGTTCTTC
CDR3 protein: CASSQAMGAGGSEQFF

V gene: TRBV6-2/TRBV6-3
J gene: TRBJ2-5
clone size: NA
D gene: TRBD2
CDR3 DNA: TGTGCCAGCAGTTACTCGTCCTCCGGGACTAGAGAGACCCAGTACTTC
CDR3 protein: CASSYSSSGTRETQYF

V gene: TRBV29-1
J gene: TRBJ1-5
clone size: NA
D gene: TRBD1
CDR3 DNA: TGCAGCGTCGGGGACAGATACAATCAGCCCCAGCATTTT
CDR3 protein: CSVGDRYNQPQHF

V gene: TRBV28
J gene: TRBJ1-5
clone size: NA
D gene: NA
CDR3 DNA: TGTGCCAGCCGCATAGCATATTGGGGGCTGGGGGGGGGCATAAATCAGCCCCAGCATTTT
CDR3 protein: CASRIAYWGLGGGINQPQHF

V gene: TRBV20-1
J gene: TRBJ2-5
clone size: few
D gene: NA
CDR3 DNA: TGCAGTGCCCCCCGGGATGGCGAAGAGACCCAGTACTTC
CDR3 protein: CSAPRDGEETQYF

V gene: TRBV11-2
J gene: TRBJ1-3
clone size: many
D gene: NA
CDR3 DNA: TGTGCCAGCAGCCGGGACAAAGGATTGAACACCATATATTTT
CDR3 protein: CASSRDKGLNTIYF

V gene: TRBV4-3
J gene: TRBJ2-7
clone size: few
D gene: TRBD1
CDR3 DNA: TGCGCCAGCAGCCAAGAGGGGACAGGTACCTACGAGCAGTACTTC
CDR3 protein: CASSQEGTGTYEQYF

V gene: TRBV11-3
J gene: TRBJ2-3
clone size: NA
D gene: NA
CDR3 DNA: TGTGCCAGCAGCTTCAGGGTGGCGGGATCTTCAGATACGCAGTATTTT
CDR3 protein: CASSFRVAGSSDTQYF

V gene: TRBV20-1
J gene: TRBJ2-1
clone size: NA
D gene: NA
CDR3 DNA: TGCAGTGCTAGACCCACAGGCTCCCTAAAATACAATGAGCAGTTCTTC
CDR3 protein: CSARPTGSLKYNEQFF

V gene: TRBV12-3/TRBV12-4
J gene: TRBJ2-7
clone size: NA
D gene: TRBD1
CDR3 DNA: TGTGCCAGCACCCTTACAGGGGGTGGCGAGCAGTACTTC
CDR3 protein: CASTLTGGGEQYF

V gene: TRBV20-1
J gene: TRBJ2-7
clone size: few
D gene: NA
CDR3 DNA: TGCAGTGCTACTAGGGCTAGCTCCTACGAGCAGTACTTC
CDR3 protein: CSATRASSYEQYF

V gene: TRBV20-1
J gene: TRBJ2-7
clone size: NA
D gene: NA
CDR3 DNA: TGCAGTGCTAGTAGTGGACTGTTATCCTACGAGCAGTACTTC
CDR3 protein: CSASSGLLSYEQYF

V gene: TRBV11-2
J gene: TRBJ2-5
clone size: many
D gene: NA
CDR3 DNA: TGTGCCAGCAGTCCTCTGGGAGTAGGAGAGACCCAGTACTTC
CDR3 protein: CASSPLGVGETQYF

V gene: TRBV27
J gene: TRBJ2-1
clone size: NA
D gene: TRBD2
CDR3 DNA: TGTGCCAGCAGTCCGAGACTAGCGGGGTATTACAATGAGCAGTTCTTC
CDR3 protein: CASSPRLAGYYNEQFF

V gene: TRBV25-1
J gene: TRBJ2-7
clone size: NA
D gene: TRBD2
CDR3 DNA: TGTGCCAGCAGTGAATCCGGGGGGACCGGTGAGCAGTACTTC
CDR3 protein: CASSESGGTGEQYF

V gene: TRBV4-2
J gene: TRBJ2-7
clone size: NA
D gene: NA
CDR3 DNA: TGTGCCAGCAGCCAAGACCTCCGGACAGCCTACGAGCAGTACTTC
CDR3 protein: CASSQDLRTAYEQYF

V gene: TRBV20-1
J gene: TRBJ2-3
clone size: NA
D gene: NA
CDR3 DNA: TGCAGTGCTAGAGTTCCCACAGATACGCAGTATTTT
CDR3 protein: CSARVPTDTQYF

V gene: TRBV6-2/TRBV6-3
J gene: TRBJ2-1
clone size: few
D gene: NA
CDR3 DNA: TGTGCCAGCAGTTACGTTAGAGGGACCGATGAGCAGTTCTTC
CDR3 protein: CASSYVRGTDEQFF

V gene: TRBV6-5
J gene: TRBJ2-3
clone size: many
D gene: NA
CDR3 DNA: TGTGCCAGCAGGGACAACACAGATACGCAGTATTTT
CDR3 protein: CASRDNTDTQYF

V gene: TRBV27
J gene: TRBJ1-1
clone size: NA
D gene: NA
CDR3 DNA: TGTGCCAGCAGGGCGAGGGGGTTGTTTACTGAAGCTTTCTTT
CDR3 protein: CASRARGLFTEAFF

V gene: TRBV20-1
J gene: TRBJ2-7
clone size: NA
D gene: TRBD1
CDR3 DNA: TGCAGTGCTAGAGATTTGCGGCAGGGCAAAAGGGGGCCCTACGAGCAGTACTTC
CDR3 protein: CSARDLRQGKRGPYEQYF

V gene: TRBV12-3/TRBV12-4
J gene: TRBJ2-7
clone size: many
D gene: NA
CDR3 DNA: TGTGCCAGCGGGGTAGGAACCTACGAGCAGTACTTC
CDR3 protein: CASGVGTYEQYF

V gene: TRBV12-3/TRBV12-4
J gene: TRBJ2-4
clone size: NA
D gene: TRBD2
CDR3 DNA: TGTGCCAGCAGTCCAATTAGCGGGGGGGCCAAAAACATTCAGTACTTC
CDR3 protein: CASSPISGGAKNIQYF

V gene: TRBV5-8
J gene: TRBJ2-7
clone size: NA
D gene: NA
CDR3 DNA: TGTGCCAGCAGCTTGCAAGGGTTTTCCTACGAGCAGTACTTC
CDR3 protein: CASSLQGFSYEQYF

V gene: TRBV20-1
J gene: TRBJ2-7
clone size: NA
D gene: NA
CDR3 DNA: TGCAGTGCTAGAGATCTCTATGGCGGGGCCACCTACGAGCAGTACTTC
CDR3 protein: CSARDLYGGATYEQYF

V gene: TRBV20-1
J gene: TRBJ2-7
clone size: NA
D gene: TRBD1
CDR3 DNA: TGCAGTGCGCCACCGGGACAGGGTGTAGCCTACGAGCAGTACTTC
CDR3 protein: CSAPPGQGVAYEQYF

V gene: TRBV20-1
J gene: TRBJ1-3
clone size: NA
D gene: NA
CDR3 DNA: TGCAGTGCTAGGCCCCCCGCTGGAAACACCATATATTTT
CDR3 protein: CSARPPAGNTIYF

V gene: TRBV12-3/TRBV12-4
J gene: TRBJ2-2
clone size: many
D gene: NA
CDR3 DNA: TGTGCCAGCAGCTTATCGGGGGAGCTGTTTTTT
CDR3 protein: CASSLSGELFF

V gene: TRBV7-2
J gene: TRBJ2-2
clone size: NA
D gene: NA
CDR3 DNA: TGTGCCAGCAGTTACCATGCTCAAAACACCGGGGAGCTGTTTTTT
CDR3 protein: CASSYHAQNTGELFF

V gene: TRBV24-1
J gene: TRBJ1-3
clone size: few
D gene: NA
CDR3 DNA: TGTGCCACCAGTGATTCGAAATCCTCTGGAAACACCATATATTTT
CDR3 protein: CATSDSKSSGNTIYF

V gene: TRBV7-9
J gene: TRBJ2-1
clone size: few
D gene: TRBD2
CDR3 DNA: TGTGCCAGCAGCTTATTAGCGGGGGGCCATGAGCAGTTCTTC
CDR3 protein: CASSLLAGGHEQFF

V gene: TRBV14
J gene: TRBJ2-1
clone size: few
D gene: NA
CDR3 DNA: TGTGCCAGCAGCCAAGATAGGGCTATCTCCTACAATGAGCAGTTCTTC
CDR3 protein: CASSQDRAISYNEQFF

V gene: TRBV5-1
J gene: TRBJ1-4
clone size: few
D gene: NA
CDR3 DNA: TGCGCCAGCAGCTTGGAGAGGGGTGGCGAAAAACTGTTTTTT
CDR3 protein: CASSLERGGEKLFF

V gene: TRBV5-1
J gene: TRBJ2-3
clone size: NA
D gene: TRBD2
CDR3 DNA: TGCGCCAGCAGCTCTGCGACTAGCGGGGGGCCTACAGATACGCAGTATTTT
CDR3 protein: CASSSATSGGPTDTQYF

V gene: TRBV4-3
J gene: TRBJ1-5
clone size: many
D gene: NA
CDR3 DNA: TGCGCCAGCAGCCAAGGCCAGGTTAGTCCCCAGCATTTT
CDR3 protein: CASSQGQVSPQHF

V gene: TRBV4-3
J gene: TRBJ2-3
clone size: once
D gene: TRBD2
CDR3 DNA: TGCGCCAGCAGCCAAGGACTAGCGGGGTTCGCAGATACGCAGTATTTT
CDR3 protein: CASSQGLAGFADTQYF

V gene: TRBV10-1
J gene: TRBJ2-5
clone size: NA
D gene: NA
CDR3 DNA: TGCGCCAGCAGTGGGGGCATCCACCAGGAGACCCAGTACTTC
CDR3 protein: CASSGGIHQETQYF

V gene: TRBV7-2
J gene: TRBJ2-3
clone size: NA
D gene: NA
CDR3 DNA: TGTGCCAGCAGCCCAGGGTTGGCCCCAACAGATACGCAGTATTTT
CDR3 protein: CASSPGLAPTDTQYF